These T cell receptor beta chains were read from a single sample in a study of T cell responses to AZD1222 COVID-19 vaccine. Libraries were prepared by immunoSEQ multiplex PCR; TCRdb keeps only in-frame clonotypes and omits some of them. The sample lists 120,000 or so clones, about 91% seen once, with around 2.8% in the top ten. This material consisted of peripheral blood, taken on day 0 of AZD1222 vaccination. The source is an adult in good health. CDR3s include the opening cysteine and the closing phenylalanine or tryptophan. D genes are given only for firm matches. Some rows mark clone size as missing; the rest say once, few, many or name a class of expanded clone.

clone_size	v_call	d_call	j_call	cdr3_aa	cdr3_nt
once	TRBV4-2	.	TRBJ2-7	CASSQMTGGDYEQYF	TGTGCCAGCAGCCAGATGACAGGTGGAGACTACGAGCAGTACTTC
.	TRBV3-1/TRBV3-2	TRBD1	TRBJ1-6	CASSPQSRGTGYNSPLHF	TGTGCCAGCAGCCCCCAGAGTCGAGGGACAGGGTATAATTCACCCCTCCACTTT
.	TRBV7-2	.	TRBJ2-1	CASSSRTAPSPYNEQFF	TGTGCCAGCAGCTCCCGGACCGCCCCATCCCCATACAATGAGCAGTTCTTC
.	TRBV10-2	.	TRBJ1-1	CASSEPLLPAFF	TGCGCCAGCAGTGAGCCCCTCCTACCCGCTTTCTTT
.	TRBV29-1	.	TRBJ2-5	CSVGEWREETQYF	TGCAGCGTTGGAGAGTGGCGCGAAGAGACCCAGTACTTC
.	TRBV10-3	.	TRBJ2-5	CAISEGAAQETQYF	TGTGCCATCAGTGAGGGAGCTGCCCAAGAGACCCAGTACTTC
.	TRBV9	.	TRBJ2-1	CASSVGSWEEQFF	TGTGCCAGCAGCGTAGGTTCTTGGGAAGAGCAGTTCTTC
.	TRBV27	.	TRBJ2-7	CASRPPSYEQYF	TGTGCCAGCAGGCCCCCCTCCTACGAGCAGTACTTC
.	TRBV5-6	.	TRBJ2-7	CASSPAGRSYEQYF	TGTGCCAGCAGCCCGGCAGGGAGGTCCTACGAGCAGTACTTC
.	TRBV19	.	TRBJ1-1	CASTISGGSTEAFF	TGTGCCAGTACCATAAGTGGGGGGAGCACTGAAGCTTTCTTT
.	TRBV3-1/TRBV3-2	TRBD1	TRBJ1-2	CASSLGTGGGFYGYTF	TGTGCCAGCAGTCTTGGGACAGGGGGTGGATTCTATGGCTACACCTTC
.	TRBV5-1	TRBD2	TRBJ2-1	CASSSFTLAGEGNEQFF	TGCGCCAGCAGCTCCTTCACACTAGCGGGAGAGGGCAATGAGCAGTTCTTC
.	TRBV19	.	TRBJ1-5	CASSITGNQPQHF	TGTGCCAGTAGTATAACCGGGAATCAGCCCCAGCATTTT
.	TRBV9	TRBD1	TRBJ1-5	CASSATGGLHQPQHF	TGTGCCAGCAGCGCGACAGGGGGCTTGCATCAGCCCCAGCATTTT
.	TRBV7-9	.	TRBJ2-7	CASSSRVGGASYEQYF	TGTGCCAGCAGCTCCCGGGTAGGGGGGGCATCCTACGAGCAGTACTTC
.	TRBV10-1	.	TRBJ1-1	CASSAGLMNTEAFF	TGCGCCAGCAGTGCGGGACTGATGAACACTGAAGCTTTCTTT
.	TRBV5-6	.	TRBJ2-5	CASTLLGDSLRETQYF	TGTGCCAGCACCTTACTTGGGGACTCCCTACGCGAGACCCAGTACTTC
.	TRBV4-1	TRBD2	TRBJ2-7	CASSHFVTSGITWTYEQYF	TGCGCCAGCAGCCACTTTGTGACTAGCGGGATAACTTGGACCTACGAGCAGTACTTC
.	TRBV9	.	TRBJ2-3	CASSVVSQGTDTQYF	TGTGCCAGCAGCGTAGTAAGTCAAGGCACAGATACGCAGTATTTT
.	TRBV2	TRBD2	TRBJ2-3	CASSRLAGGSTDTQYF	TGTGCCAGCAGCAGACTAGCGGGAGGGAGCACAGATACGCAGTATTTT
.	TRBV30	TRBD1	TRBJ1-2	CAWSPGGVYGYTF	TGTGCCTGGAGTCCAGGGGGGGTCTATGGCTACACCTTC
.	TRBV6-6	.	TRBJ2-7	CASSTTGTPSYEQYF	TGTGCCAGCAGTACAACGGGGACTCCATCCTACGAGCAGTACTTC
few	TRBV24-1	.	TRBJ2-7	CANRKSYEQYF	TGTGCCAACAGGAAATCCTACGAGCAGTACTTC
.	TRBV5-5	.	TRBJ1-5	CASSLKWPPGDNQPQHF	TGTGCCAGCAGCTTGAAGTGGCCCCCGGGGGACAATCAGCCCCAGCATTTT
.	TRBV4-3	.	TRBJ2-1	CASSQDTMGEQFF	TGCGCCAGCAGCCAAGATACGATGGGTGAGCAGTTCTTC
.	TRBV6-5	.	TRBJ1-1	CATLSLQTAFF	TGTGCCACCCTTTCTCTCCAAACGGCTTTCTTT
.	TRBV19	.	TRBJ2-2	CASSIQDTGELFF	TGTGCCAGTAGTATCCAGGACACCGGGGAGCTGTTTTTT
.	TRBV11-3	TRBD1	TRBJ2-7	CASSPHRGLAYEQYF	TGTGCCAGCAGCCCTCACAGGGGATTGGCCTACGAGCAGTACTTC
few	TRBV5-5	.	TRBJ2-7	CASSSQGRGIYEQYF	TGTGCCAGCAGTTCACAGGGGAGGGGGATCTACGAGCAGTACTTC
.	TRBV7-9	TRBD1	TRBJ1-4	CASSLAGQLEKLFF	TGTGCCAGCAGCTTAGCGGGACAGCTTGAAAAACTGTTTTTT
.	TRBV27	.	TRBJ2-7	CASSFVVGAPSYEQYF	TGTGCCAGCAGTTTCGTCGTAGGGGCCCCATCCTACGAGCAGTACTTC
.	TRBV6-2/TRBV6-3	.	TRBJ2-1	CASSYPHSSRAEQFF	TGTGCCAGCAGTTACCCTCATTCGAGTAGAGCTGAGCAGTTCTTC
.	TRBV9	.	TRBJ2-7	CASSVGATAYEQYF	TGTGCCAGCAGCGTAGGGGCGACGGCTTACGAGCAGTACTTC
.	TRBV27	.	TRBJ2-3	CASSPRRGLDTQYF	TGTGCCAGCAGTCCGAGACGAGGTTTGGATACGCAGTATTTT
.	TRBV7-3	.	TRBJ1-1	CASSRLPDNTEAFF	TGTGCCAGCAGCCGCCTCCCCGACAACACTGAAGCTTTCTTT
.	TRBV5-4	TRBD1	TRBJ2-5	CASSPRDRGFGETQYF	TGTGCCAGCAGCCCCCGGGACAGGGGGTTCGGTGAGACCCAGTACTTC
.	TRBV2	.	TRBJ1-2	CASFGGYHGYTF	TGTGCCAGCTTTGGGGGGTATCATGGCTACACCTTC
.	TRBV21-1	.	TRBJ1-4	CASSKTYIWYGKLFF	TGTGCCAGCAGCAAAACCTACATTTGGTATGGAAAACTGTTTTTT
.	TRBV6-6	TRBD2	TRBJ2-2	CASRKPGGTGELFF	TGTGCCAGCAGAAAGCCGGGAGGCACCGGGGAGCTGTTTTTT
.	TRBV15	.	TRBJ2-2	CATRYSRGPGELFF	TGTGCCACCAGATATAGCCGGGGCCCTGGGGAGCTGTTTTTT
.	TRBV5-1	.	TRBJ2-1	CASSRGQSSYNEQFF	TGCGCCAGCAGTCGCGGGCAAAGCTCCTACAATGAGCAGTTCTTC
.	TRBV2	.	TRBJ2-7	CASSGIRRKYEQYF	TGTGCCAGCAGTGGTATCCGCCGAAAGTACGAGCAGTACTTC
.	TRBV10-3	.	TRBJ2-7	CAISESSYEQYF	TGTGCCATCAGTGAGAGCTCCTACGAGCAGTACTTC
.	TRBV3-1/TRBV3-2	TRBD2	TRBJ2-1	CASSQGRGGFNEQFF	TGTGCCAGCAGCCAAGGACGGGGGGGGTTCAATGAGCAGTTCTTC
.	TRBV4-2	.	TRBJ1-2	CASSFGAGNYGYTF	TGTGCCAGCAGCTTTGGAGCAGGCAACTATGGCTACACCTTC
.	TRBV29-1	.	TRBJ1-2	CSVEDGYTF	TGCAGCGTTGAAGATGGCTACACCTTC
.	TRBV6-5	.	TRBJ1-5	CASRPNRASNQPQHF	TGTGCCAGCAGACCCAACAGGGCCAGCAATCAGCCCCAGCATTTT
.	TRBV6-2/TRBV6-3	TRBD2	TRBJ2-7	CASSYSTGTSGSLYEQYF	TGTGCCAGCAGTTACTCCACAGGGACTAGCGGGAGCCTCTACGAGCAGTACTTC
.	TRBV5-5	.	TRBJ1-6	CASSLERGEASPLHF	TGTGCCAGCAGCTTGGAGAGGGGGGAGGCTTCACCCCTCCACTTT